A single sample is the source of the 2 T cell receptor beta chains below, sequenced in a study of cytomegalovirus exposure and HLA in healthy donors. TCRdb's table, derived via immunoSEQ multiplex PCR, lists solely in-frame clones and lacks some. The sample records about 140,000 clones, 80% to 90% being singletons. The source material was PBMCs. The receptors were gathered from a woman younger than 35 in good health and CMV-seropositive.

This chain uses TRBV5-1 with TRBJ2-7, with a weak D call TRBD2 (6 bases). The length of the CDR3 is 16 residues. V was pared by 0 bases and J by 2 bases, with 15 bases between. From germline, CDR1 is SGHRS and CDR2 YFSETQ. The CDR3 region has the DNA TGCGCCAGCAGCTTGGTTAGGGACTCGGGGCCCTACGAGCAGTACTTC. It encodes CASSLVRDSGPYEQYF.

The rearrangement links TRBV28 to TRBJ1-5; 8 positions agree with TRBD1. The CDR3 consists of 15 residues. Germline loops: CDR1 MDHEN, CDR2 SYDVKM. V lost 6 bases to trimming and J lost 1 base; unmatched junction nucleotides: 5. The CDR3 nucleotides read TGTGCCAGCAGGACAGGGGCAAGGAGCAATCAGCCCCAGCATTTT. This sequence encodes CASRTGARSNQPQHF.